The entry that follows covers one TCR beta chain sequence. What this receptor recognizes is not known. Base qualities are not recorded, but no much larger clone differs from it by a single base. These data originate in a study of T cell responses to AZD1222 COVID-19 vaccine (dated by TCRdb to the early 2020s). In terms of the full investigation: AZD1222 recipients given second doses at about 4 weeks or at about 12 weeks were pooled, since spike-specific TCR depth and breadth were not found to differ between the two schedules. TCR sequencing covered approximately 230 trial participants: 207 given two doses of AZD1222 and around 25 given two doses of MenACWY control vaccine. Trial participants were enrolled by age into 18-55, 56-69 and 70-plus year subgroups, with roughly 160, 29 and 62 TCR-sequenced participants respectively.

The intended sense of this specimen's time point label: baseline before first vaccination. Vaccinee samples came from UK trials COV001 and COV002, including a single-blind randomized controlled phase 2/3 trial of AZD1222 (ChAdOx1 nCoV-19) in healthy adults. For TCRbeta chain sequencing, PBMC samples from trial participants were taken at day 0 and at day 28 after the second dose. The germline ends are 21 bases apart after V is trimmed by 1 base and J by 0 bases. The CDR3 starts with the cysteine, ends with the phenylalanine, and has 19 residues. Only the CDR3 region is kept as DNA, spanning 57 bases read in frame from base 1. The germline V gene encodes CDR1 LNHNV and CDR2 YYDKDF (reference sequence). The research as a whole found: CD4 TCRs associated with the vaccine covered the entire spike protein, and the dominant responses were in regions 160-218 and 743-854. A significant rise in spike-specific TCR breadth and depth was observed after two AZD1222 doses relative to day 0 and relative to MenACWY recipients. Nearly half of unique spike-specific TCRs reportedly recognized epitopes outside regions mutated in the B.1.351 and B.1.1.7 variants. Conclusions about previously exposed vaccinees were limited because only six AZD1222 recipients were SARS-CoV-2 seropositive at baseline. Because no day 14 peak-response samples were available, repertoires were characterized only after the peak T cell response. In the small 56-69-year group, the increase in depth fell short of significance, most likely because of low power. Participants were mostly white British and included more females than males, and it was suggested by the authors that clonal diversity may have been underestimated.

The CDR3 regions of human TCRbeta chains were analyzed by immunosequencing. As for how the authors treated the data: TCRs in the repertoires were matched against a reference library of SARS-CoV-2-specific TCRs that had been generated with the MIRA antigen-specificity platform. Breadth was defined as the fraction of unique TCRs that were SARS-CoV-2-associated, and depth was defined as the fraction of total T cells that were SARS-CoV-2-associated. Using the MIRA data, every spike-specific TCR was mapped to the spike region that the TCR reacted to and assigned to either a CD4 or a CD8 class. Log10-transformed breadth and depth values were compared by one-way ANOVA with Sidak's multiple comparisons tests. Held by TCRdb, this immuneACCESS table contains in-frame sequences only and omits some clones. Under half of the omission traces to an unresolved V gene where checked; the cause of the rest is unknown. Clone size and the V and J calls come from that table; the DNA yielded D and trimming. The sample profile shows 140,000 to 150,000 clones; around 91% of them were found once. 4% to 6% of the sample belongs to the ten largest clones.

The rearrangement combines TRBV15 with TRBJ1-1, with a weak D call of TRBD1 (6 bases match). The sequenced sample was peripheral blood, obtained on day 0 of AZD1222 vaccination. The sequence came from an adult in good health. The CDR3 region: CATSRAWGIGGGMNTEAFF. The nucleotide sequence reads TGTGCCACCAGCAGAGCCTGGGGAATAGGGGGGGGCATGAACACTGAAGCTTTCTTT. Full variable domain (CDR3 extended with the reference TRBV15 and TRBJ1-1 proteins): DAMVIQNPRYQVTQFGKPVTLSCSQTLNHNVMYWYQQKSSQAPKLLFHYYDKDFNNEADTPDNFQSRRPNTSFCFLDIRSPGLGDTAMYLCATSRAWGIGGGMNTEAFFGQGTRLTVV.